Presented here are 24 T cell receptor beta chains from one specimen sequenced in a study of human T cells and chemical hapten exposure. TCRdb reanalysed the RACE reads using MiXCR and keeps one entry per CDR3 protein. The data contain roughly 380,000 distinct CDR3 sequences, roughly 4.6% of them singletons. Time point given: pre-sensitization, week 0. Treatment reported: therapeutic diphenylcyclopropenone sensitization with weekly scalp DPC. The sequencing used whole blood, collected in connection with sensitization to the hapten diphenylcyclopropenone (DPC). The receptors shown here come from a woman between 50 and 59 years old with alopecia areata. Some clones in this sample may be carry-over from other donors' samples.

This clonotype was recorded at least ten times. The chain has TRBV6-5 and TRBJ2-2; D is unclear. CDR1 is MNHEY and CDR2 is SVGAGI in the germline V gene. The CDR3 runs 15 residues. Trimming removed 0 bases from V and 3 bases from J, with 8 bases in between. The CDR3 sequence: CASSYSPGYTGELFF. The CDR3 DNA follows: TGTGCCAGCAGTTACTCCCCCGGGTACACCGGGGAGCTGTTTTTT.

V gene TRBV14 combines with J gene TRBJ2-7; 10 positions agree with TRBD2. Germline V lookup: CDR1 SGHDN, CDR2 FVKESK. The CDR3 has 17 amino acids. The V segment lost 0 bases and the J segment 7 bases; nucleotides outside the gene matches: 12. The CDR3 DNA follows: TGTGCCAGCAGCCAAGATGAAGTCCAGCTAGCGGGAGCTGAGCAGTACTTC. It specifies CASSQDEVQLAGAEQYF.

V is TRBV3-1 and J is TRBJ1-1; tentative D call: TRBD1 (6 bases). The V end lost 3 bases, the J end lost 5 bases, and 19 bases lay between the germline ends. Germline V gene data show CDR1 as LGHDT and CDR2 as YNNKEL (reference sequence). The CDR3 length is 16 residues. The chain's CDR3 is CASSHGQLPIGTEAFF. The CDR3 coding sequence is TGTGCCAGCAGCCACGGACAGCTTCCTATAGGGACTGAAGCTTTCTTT. The whole variable domain, remainder taken from reference TRBV3-1 and TRBJ1-1, is DTAVSQTPKYLVTQMGNDKSIKCEQNLGHDTMYWYKQDSKKFLKIMFSYNNKELIINETVPNRFSPKSPDKAHLNLHINSLELGDSAVYFCASSHGQLPIGTEAFFGQGTRLTVV.

This clonotype was seen more than once but under ten times. CDR3 in amino acids: CASSLSTGGAQETQYF. The DNA for the CDR3 is TGTGCCAGCAGCTTATCGACAGGAGGGGCCCAAGAGACCCAGTACTTC. This chain links TRBV7-8 with TRBJ2-5; D tentatively fits TRBD1 or TRBD2 (6 bases each). The CDR3 is made up of 16 amino acids. Trimming stripped 2 bases from V and 1 base from J, with 14 bases between. The germline V gene has CDR1 SGHVS and CDR2 FQNEAQ.

There are many counts of this clonotype. The chain employs TRBV29-1 and TRBJ1-2; 8 bases fit TRBD1. The V gene end was trimmed by 2 bases and the J gene end by 4 bases; junction bases not matched to a gene: 6. The germline V gene has CDR1 SQVTM and CDR2 ANQGSEA. This CDR3 spans 14 amino acids. The CDR3 here is CSVESSDRVYGYTF. CDR3 bases: TGCAGCGTTGAATCCTCGGACAGGGTCTATGGCTACACCTTC.

This clonotype appeared many times. The chain has TRBV7-9 and TRBJ2-1, with D perhaps TRBD1 (5 bases). The CDR3 consists of 14 residues. V was shortened by 1 base and J by 7 bases, with 11 bases between the two germline ends. Germline V gene lookup returns CDR1 SEHNR and CDR2 FQNEAQ (reference sequence). The CDR3 region has the DNA TGTGCCAGCAGCTTAGTGGCAGGGCGTAATGAGCAGTTCTTC. Encoded protein: CASSLVAGRNEQFF.

J is TRBJ1-2 and V is TRBV7-2; perhaps TRBD1 as D (5 bases). This CDR3 spans 12 amino acids. Germline assignment: CDR1 SGHTA and CDR2 FQGNSA. V shed 3 bases and J shed 8 bases, with 10 bases lying between them. CDR3 DNA: TGTGCCAGCAGCTTGGGGGAGAGAGGCTACACCTTC. Translation gives CASSLGERGYTF.

The J gene is TRBJ1-5, the V gene TRBV9, with D possibly TRBD1 on 6 matching bases. The CDR3 runs 13 residues. V was cut by 0 bases and J by 15 bases, with 16 bases left in between. CDR1 SGDLS and CDR2 YYNGEE come from the germline V gene. CDR3 loop: CASSVGDSGVRHF. CDR3 DNA: TGTGCCAGCAGCGTAGGGGACTCAGGGGTCAGGCATTTT.

This clonotype was detected a few times. The chain employs TRBV20-1 and TRBJ2-3; TRBD1 might be the D (5 bases). From germline, CDR1 is DFQATT and CDR2 SNEGSKA (reference sequence). This CDR3 has 11 residues. The V end was cut by 2 bases, the J end by 5 bases, with 5 bases between. CDR3 loop: CSARQGDTQYF. For the CDR3, the DNA is TGCAGTGCTAGACAGGGAGATACGCAGTATTTT.

This clonotype was seen ten or more times. The chain has TRBV5-4 and TRBJ2-1; 10 nucleotides line up with TRBD1. The CDR3 extends over 14 amino acids. Germline-derived CDR1 and CDR2 are SGHNT and YYREEE (reference sequence). With 6 bases clipped from V and 8 bases from J, the junction kept 8 bases outside the gene matches. This CDR3 is CASTGGQGRHEQFF. The CDR3 nucleotides are TGTGCCAGCACCGGGGGACAGGGGAGGCATGAGCAGTTCTTC. Using reference TRBV5-4 and TRBJ2-1 for the parts outside the CDR3, the full variable domain is ETGVTQSPTHLIKTRGQQVTLRCSSQSGHNTVSWYQQALGQGPQFIFQYYREEENGRGNFPPRFSGLQFPNYSSELNVNALELDDSALYLCASTGGQGRHEQFFGPGTRLTVL.

This clonotype was recorded many times. The chain is built from TRBV11-2 and TRBJ2-3; 10 positions match TRBD1. CDR3 length: 15 residues. Germline trimming cut 4 bases from V and 3 bases from J; bases unmatched to any gene: 4. CDR1 is SGHAT and CDR2 is FQNNGV in the germline V gene. The CDR3 loop is CASSSDRGQTDTQYF. In DNA form, the CDR3 reads TGTGCCAGCAGCTCAGACAGGGGGCAAACAGATACGCAGTATTTT.

This clonotype was recorded many times. V and J are TRBV5-4 and TRBJ2-2; no reliable D call. Germline CDR1 SGHNT, CDR2 YYREEE (reference sequence). The CDR3 length is 14 residues. V shed 4 bases and J shed 1 base, with 8 bases lying between them. The CDR3 DNA reads as TGTGCCAGCAGCCCCAGACTGAACACCGGGGAGCTGTTTTTT. As protein: CASSPRLNTGELFF.

This clonotype was seen a few times. V and J are TRBV6-2 or TRBV6-3 and TRBJ2-2; 11 nucleotides match TRBD2. V shed 0 bases, J shed 1 base, and the junction held 16 bases outside the gene matches. The germline V gene encodes CDR1 MNHEY and CDR2 SVGEGT. The CDR3 runs to 22 residues. The CDR3 here is CASSYSPGQRTGTSGNTGELFF. Written as DNA, the CDR3 is TGTGCCAGCAGTTACTCGCCGGGACAGCGCACTGGGACTAGCGGGAACACCGGGGAGCTGTTTTTT.

On this clonotype: The junction departs from germline at one end; a sequencing error may be responsible. This chain uses TRBV20-1 with TRBJ1-2; the D is unclear. Germline lookup yields CDR1 DFQATT and CDR2 SNEGSKA (reference sequence). The CDR3 has 10 residues. CDR3 coding DNA: TGCAGTGCTGGAGATTACGGCTACACCTTC. As protein: CSAGDYGYTF.

This clonotype was found many times. The chain recombines TRBV5-6 with TRBJ1-1; a weak D match, TRBD1 (5 bases). The CDR3 has 14 residues. V was trimmed by 3 bases and J by 9 bases, leaving 18 bases between them. Germline CDR1 is SGHDT and CDR2 is YYEEEE. The CDR3 DNA sequence: TGTGCCAGCAGCTCCCGAGGGACGGGCCTGAAAGCTTTCTTT. This translates into CASSSRGTGLKAFF.

This clonotype showed up many times. This sequence joins TRBV2 and TRBJ2-5; perhaps TRBD2 as D (5 bases). The CDR3 has 14 residues. The V end was cut by 4 bases, the J end by 5 bases, with 14 bases between. CDR1 and CDR2 from the germline V gene are SNHLY and FYNNEI. This chain's CDR3 is CASSVDRTGETQYF. The CDR3 DNA is TGTGCCAGCAGTGTCGACCGGACGGGGGAGACCCAGTACTTC.

This clonotype was observed a handful of times. The chain carries TRBV6-5 and TRBJ2-1; the match to TRBD2 covers 14 bases. Germline V gene data show CDR1 as MNHEY and CDR2 as SVGAGI. The CDR3 loop spans 16 amino acids. The V and J ends lost 0 bases and 12 bases, in that order; junction bases with no gene match: 7. CDR3 amino acids: CASSYSSGLAGVGQFF. DNA for the CDR3: TGTGCCAGCAGTTACTCGTCGGGACTAGCGGGAGTAGGGCAGTTCTTC.

The V call is TRBV14, the J call TRBJ2-1; the D is unclear. CDR1 is SGHDN, CDR2 FVKESK, per germline. V was cut by 4 bases and J by 5 bases, with 6 bases left in between. This CDR3 region has 12 residues. CDR3 residues: CASSPLDNEQFF. CDR3 nucleotides: TGTGCCAGCAGCCCGCTAGACAATGAGCAGTTCTTC.

This clonotype was picked up many times. The J gene is TRBJ2-5, the V gene TRBV12-3 or TRBV12-4, with D tentatively TRBD2 (7 bases). V lost 5 bases, J lost 3 bases, and 19 bases lay in between. This CDR3 is built from 16 residues. CDR3 amino acids: CASSPSMGGLEETQYF. CDR3 in DNA: TGTGCCAGCAGTCCATCCATGGGGGGGCTTGAAGAGACCCAGTACTTC.

There are many counts of this clonotype. This chain joins TRBV29-1 and TRBJ2-3, with 7 nucleotides matching TRBD1. V lost 3 bases, J lost 6 bases, and 6 bases stayed unmatched. The CDR3 covers 13 residues. Germline V gives CDR1 SQVTM, CDR2 ANQGSEA. The CDR3 DNA follows: TGCAGCGTTGATTCGTACAGGGGCGATACGCAGTATTTT. Protein: CSVDSYRGDTQYF.

A few counts support this clonotype. The V call is TRBV2, the J call TRBJ1-2; D gene ambiguous. The CDR3 consists of 17 residues. The V and J ends lost 0 bases and 4 bases respectively, with 18 bases between them. Germline CDR1 reads SNHLY; CDR2 reads FYNNEI. The CDR3 region has the DNA TGTGCCAGCAGTGAAGCCCTAGCCAGACGGGCTACCTATGGCTACACCTTC. Its protein is CASSEALARRATYGYTF. Full variable domain (rest looked up from reference TRBV2 and TRBJ1-2): EPEVTQTPSHQVTQMGQEVILRCVPISNHLYFYWYRQILGQKVEFLVSFYNNEISEKSEIFDDQFSVERPDGSNFTLKIRSTKLEDSAMYFCASSEALARRATYGYTFGSGTRLTVV.

Many counts were recorded for this clonotype. The chain recombines TRBV7-2 with TRBJ2-1; 8 bases agree with TRBD2. CDR1 SGHTA and CDR2 FQGNSA come from the germline V gene. Trimming took 5 bases from V and 1 from J; bases not matched to a gene: 7. The CDR3 totals 16 residues. CDR3 nucleotides: TGTGCCAGCAGCCCCCGGGGGGGGCGTTCCTACAATGAGCAGTTCTTC. Protein: CASSPRGGRSYNEQFF.

This clonotype was found a few times. The chain has TRBV12-3 or TRBV12-4 and TRBJ1-1; 10 bases match TRBD1. The CDR3 runs 15 residues. Trimming took 7 bases from V and 1 from J; bases not matched to a gene: 6. The CDR3 spells CASTRTGGRNTEAFF. The CDR3 nucleotides are TGTGCCAGCACCCGGACAGGGGGTAGGAACACTGAAGCTTTCTTT.

Ten or more counts support this clonotype. J is TRBJ1-5 and V is TRBV5-1; maybe TRBD1 (5 bases). V was trimmed by 10 bases and J by 2 bases, leaving 13 bases between them. There are 13 residues in the CDR3. Germline-derived CDR1 and CDR2 are SGHRS and YFSETQ. Written as DNA, the CDR3 is TGCGCCTCCCTCCGGGGGGGCAATCAGCCCCAGCATTTT. It encodes CASLRGGNQPQHF.